These 2 T cell receptor beta chains came from one sample sequenced in a study of blood T cell repertoires in COVID-19. This table comes from immunoSEQ multiplex PCR, and its TCRdb copy is limited to in-frame clones, with some not included. The sample shows 150,000 to 200,000 clones, approximately 86% of them seen only once. Sequencing input: peripheral blood. The receptors come from a woman over 75 in a cohort sampled during active or convalescent COVID-19.

CDR3 loop: CASSQDNGNTQYF. The CDR3, as DNA: TGCGCCAGCAGCCAAGACAACGGGAATACGCAGTATTTT. The chain joins TRBV4-3 to TRBJ2-3; tentative D call: TRBD2 (5 bases). The CDR3 sequence is 13 residues long. V lost 0 bases and J lost 7, with 8 bases in between. Germline V gene data show CDR1 as LGHNA and CDR2 as YSLEER.

The chain is built from TRBV19 and TRBJ1-3, with 7 bases lining up with TRBD1. V shed 3 bases, J shed 7 bases, and the junction held 3 bases outside the gene matches. The CDR3 sequence is 13 residues long. The germline V gene has CDR1 LNHDA and CDR2 SQIVND (reference sequence). The CDR3 protein is CASSIVTGNTIYF. CDR3 sequence (DNA): TGTGCCAGTAGTATCGTGACAGGGAACACCATATATTTT.